This T cell receptor (beta chain) was sequenced during a study of vaccination and CD4 T cells after COVID-19. Regarding treatment: approximately 11-day PBMC culture with coronavirus spike peptide pools or control peptides (ViraFEST assay). Via ViraFEST, peptide pools expanded antigen-specific T cells before TCR sequencing. Each well held over 1.5 million PBMCs in IL-2 (around 10 IU/ml) medium with approximately 9.1 ug/ml peptide pools. The CDR3 consists of 18 residues. Trimming removed 6 bases from V and 5 bases from J; junction bases left unmatched: 21. The germline V gene encodes CDR1 DFQATT and CDR2 SNEGSKA (reference sequence). In the case of this clonotype: As yet, its antigen is unknown.

Study findings and constraints: SARS-CoV-2-reactive clonotype medians increased from about 20 to 38, not significantly.

The study sequenced cultured CD4+ T cell DNA using the Oncomine TCR Beta short-read assay. TCRdb re-analysed the PCR reads in MiXCR, keeping a single row per CDR3 protein. The table records 10,000 to 13,000 distinct CDR3 sequences, more than 65% of them present only once. Sequenced: CD4+ T cells from blood, cultured in vitro. The TCR comes from a human donor who had recovered from COVID-19. The chain combines TRBV20-1 with TRBJ2-5, with TRBD2 matching over 10 bases. CDR3 region: CSAGGRRWLAGVGETQYF. The CDR3 region has the DNA TGCAGTGCCGGGGGGAGGAGGTGGCTAGCGGGAGTAGGTGAGACCCAGTACTTC.